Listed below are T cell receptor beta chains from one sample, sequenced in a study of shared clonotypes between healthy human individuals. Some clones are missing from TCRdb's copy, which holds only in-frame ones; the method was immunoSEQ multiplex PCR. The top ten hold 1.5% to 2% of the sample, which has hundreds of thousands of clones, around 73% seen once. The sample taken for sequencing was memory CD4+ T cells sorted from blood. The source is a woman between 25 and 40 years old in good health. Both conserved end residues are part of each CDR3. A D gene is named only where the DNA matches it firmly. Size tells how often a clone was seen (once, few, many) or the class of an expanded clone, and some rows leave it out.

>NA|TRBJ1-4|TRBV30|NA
TGTGCCTGGAGTCACGGGGGTCGAGAAAAACTGTTTTTT
CAWSHGGREKLFF
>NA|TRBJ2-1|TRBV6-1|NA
TGTGCCAGCAGTGTTTCCGCCGGGACGGCCTACAATGAGCAGTTCTTC
CASSVSAGTAYNEQFF
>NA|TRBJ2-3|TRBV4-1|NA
TGCGCCAGCAGCCTCGGATTAGCGGGCACAGATACGCAGTATTTT
CASSLGLAGTDTQYF
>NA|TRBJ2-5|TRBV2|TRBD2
TGTGCCAGCAGCCCGACTAGCGGCCAAGAGACCCAGTACTTC
CASSPTSGQETQYF
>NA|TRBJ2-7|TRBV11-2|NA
TGTGCCAGCAGCTTAGTAGGGTACCCAGGAGACGAGCAGTACTTC
CASSLVGYPGDEQYF
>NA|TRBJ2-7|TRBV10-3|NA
TGTGCCATCAGTGAGTCGCGGGGTGGTGGTTTCGTACTCGAGCAGTACTTC
CAISESRGGGFVLEQYF
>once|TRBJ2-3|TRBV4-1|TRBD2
TGCGCCAGCAGCCAAATAGCGGGAGGGGACACAGATACGCAGTATTTT
CASSQIAGGDTDTQYF
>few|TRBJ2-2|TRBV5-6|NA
TGTGCCAGCAGCGCCAGGACAGCACCTACCGGGGAGCTGTTTTTT
CASSARTAPTGELFF
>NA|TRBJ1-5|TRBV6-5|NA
TGTGCCAGCAAACAGGGTGGCAATCAGCCCCAGCATTTT
CASKQGGNQPQHF
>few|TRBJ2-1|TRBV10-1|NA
TGCGCCAGCAGTGAGTCGAGTAGTTCTTATCGGTTCTTC
CASSESSSSYRFF
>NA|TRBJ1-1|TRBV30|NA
TGTGCCTGGGGGGCCCAGGGGTCCACTGAAGCTTTCTTT
CAWGAQGSTEAFF
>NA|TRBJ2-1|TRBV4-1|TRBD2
TGCGCCAGCAGCATTGGACTAGCGACCCCTCGTGAGCAGTTCTTC
CASSIGLATPREQFF
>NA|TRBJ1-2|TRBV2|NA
TGTGCCAGCAGTGAGGGGGGGTATGGCTACACCTTC
CASSEGGYGYTF
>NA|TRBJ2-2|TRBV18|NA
TGTGCCAGCTCAGCGCCGAACACCGGGGAGCTGTTTTTT
CASSAPNTGELFF
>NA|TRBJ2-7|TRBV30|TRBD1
TGTGCCTGGAGCGCCAAACCGGGACAGCCAACGCCATACGAGCAGTACTTC
CAWSAKPGQPTPYEQYF
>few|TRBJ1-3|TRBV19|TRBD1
TGTGCCAGTAGTGCATCGACAGGGTCGACTGGAAACACCATATATTTT
CASSASTGSTGNTIYF
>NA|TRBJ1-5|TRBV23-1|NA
TGCGCCAGCAGTCAATCGGATAGGTTTAGCAATCAGCCCCAGCATTTT
CASSQSDRFSNQPQHF
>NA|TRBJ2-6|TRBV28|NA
TGTGCCAGCAGTTTCTTGGCGGGCGGGGCCAACGTCCTGACTTTC
CASSFLAGGANVLTF
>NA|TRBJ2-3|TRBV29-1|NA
TGCAGCGTTGCTGGGGGCTACCGGATAGCAGATACGCAGTATTTT
CSVAGGYRIADTQYF
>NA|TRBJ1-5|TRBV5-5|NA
TGTGCCAGCAGCTTGGGCCCCCAAGAAGGGTCGAGCAATCAGCCCCAGCATTTT
CASSLGPQEGSSNQPQHF
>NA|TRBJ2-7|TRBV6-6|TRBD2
TGTGCCAGCAGTTACCGACTAGCGACCTACGAGCAGTACTTC
CASSYRLATYEQYF
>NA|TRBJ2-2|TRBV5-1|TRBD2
TGCGCCAGCAGCTTTGGACTAGCGGACACCGGGGAGCTGTTTTTT
CASSFGLADTGELFF
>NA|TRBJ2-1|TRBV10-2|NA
TGCGCGAGCGCAGCGGGCGCGTACAATGAGCAGTTCTTC
CASAAGAYNEQFF
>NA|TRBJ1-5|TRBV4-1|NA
TGCGCCAGCAGCCAGCTAGGGGTTAGCAATCAGCCCCAGCATTTT
CASSQLGVSNQPQHF
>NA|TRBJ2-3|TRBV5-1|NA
TGCGCCAGCAGCTTGGGAGGAGTAAGCACAGATACGCAGTATTTT
CASSLGGVSTDTQYF
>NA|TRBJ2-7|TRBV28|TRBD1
TGTGCCAGCAGTCTAACAGGAGGACAGGGATATCAGCAGTACTTC
CASSLTGGQGYQQYF
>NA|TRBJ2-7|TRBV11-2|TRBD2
TGTGCCAGCAGACCCGCGCTAGCGGGAGTCTCCGAGCAGTACTTC
CASRPALAGVSEQYF
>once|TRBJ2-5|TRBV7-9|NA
TGTGCCAGCAGCCGTCCCGTAGACAGTTTGGAGACCCAGTACTTC
CASSRPVDSLETQYF
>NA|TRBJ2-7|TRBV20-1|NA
TGCAGTGCTTCGGATCTACTGGAGCAGTACTTC
CSASDLLEQYF
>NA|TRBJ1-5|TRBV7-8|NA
TGTGCCAGCAGCTCAGTGGAGAGTAGCAATCAGCCCCAGCATTTT
CASSSVESSNQPQHF
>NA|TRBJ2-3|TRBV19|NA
TGTGCCAGTAGTATAGCGGGAAAGTATGATACGCAGTATTTT
CASSIAGKYDTQYF
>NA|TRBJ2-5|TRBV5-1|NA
TGCGCCAGCAGCTATGGGCAGGGGGAGACCCAGTACTTC
CASSYGQGETQYF
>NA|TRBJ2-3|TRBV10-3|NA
TGTGCCATCAGTGAGGGGAACCCCGTGGGGCAGTATTTT
CAISEGNPVGQYF
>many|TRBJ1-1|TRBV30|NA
TGTGCCTGGAAGTGGGGCAGGAACACTGAAGCTTTCTTT
CAWKWGRNTEAFF
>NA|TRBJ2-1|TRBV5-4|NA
TGTGCCAGCAGCCTCCCGGAGGGCTCCTACAATGAGCAGTTCTTC
CASSLPEGSYNEQFF
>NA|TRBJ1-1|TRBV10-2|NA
TGCGCCAGCAGTATAGGCACGAACACTGAAGCTTTCTTT
CASSIGTNTEAFF
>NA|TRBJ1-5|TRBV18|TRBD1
TGTGCCAGCTCACCCCCGGGACAGGGCAATCAGCCCCAGCATTTT
CASSPPGQGNQPQHF